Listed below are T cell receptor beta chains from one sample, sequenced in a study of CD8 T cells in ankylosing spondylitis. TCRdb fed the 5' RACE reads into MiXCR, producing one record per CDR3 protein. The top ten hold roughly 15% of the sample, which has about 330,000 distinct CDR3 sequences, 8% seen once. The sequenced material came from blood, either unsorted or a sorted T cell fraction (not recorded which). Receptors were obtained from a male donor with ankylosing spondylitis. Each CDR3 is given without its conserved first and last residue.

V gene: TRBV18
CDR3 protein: ASSSTNEKLF

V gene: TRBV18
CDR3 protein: ASSPGPQILTAF

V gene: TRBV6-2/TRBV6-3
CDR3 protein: ASSSRRGTDTQY

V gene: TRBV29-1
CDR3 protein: SVATGNEQF

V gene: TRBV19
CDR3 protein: ASSMLGAGSNQPQH

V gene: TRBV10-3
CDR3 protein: AISETGLAGGYNEQF

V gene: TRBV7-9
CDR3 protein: ASSLATGVSGGYT

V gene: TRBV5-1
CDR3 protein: ASSLGLADSYEQY

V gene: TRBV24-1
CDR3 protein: ATSDSRDIYEQY

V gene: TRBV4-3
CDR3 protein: ASSQDRRTAREQY

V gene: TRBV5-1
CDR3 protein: ASSRDVGSNEKLF

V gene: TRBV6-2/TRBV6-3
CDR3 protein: ASSYRREYTGELF

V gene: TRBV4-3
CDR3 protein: ASSQDQGARTEAF

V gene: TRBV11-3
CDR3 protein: ASSTRQKNTEAF

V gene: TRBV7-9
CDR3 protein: ASSQWSGTPDTQY

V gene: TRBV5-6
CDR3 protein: ASRPGTGGVGELF

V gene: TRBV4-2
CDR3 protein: ASSQLLGTSGRANGEQY

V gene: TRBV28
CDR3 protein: ASSRTGSVYEQY

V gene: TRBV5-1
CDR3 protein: ASSLVVAGVDTQY

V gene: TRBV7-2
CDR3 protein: ASSNPSAYGYT

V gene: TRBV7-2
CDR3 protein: ASSRQTRSNQPQH

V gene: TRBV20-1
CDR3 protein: SARGSSGSFYNEQF

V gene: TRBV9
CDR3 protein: ASSTTLGVAGYT

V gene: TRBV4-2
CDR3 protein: ASSQSGTGLNAGGYT

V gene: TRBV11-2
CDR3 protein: ASSLARRIT

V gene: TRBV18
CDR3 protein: ASPTVGGLSGTDTQY

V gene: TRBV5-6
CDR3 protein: ASSSQGAPGNTIY

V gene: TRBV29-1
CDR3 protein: SAVGTPGPTDTQY

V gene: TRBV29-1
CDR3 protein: SVVSSVNEQF

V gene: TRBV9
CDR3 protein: ASSGRDSHSEQF

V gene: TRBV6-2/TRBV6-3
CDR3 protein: ASSYGEDHPPTEAF

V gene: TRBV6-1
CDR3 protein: ASKTSGGDSSYNEQF

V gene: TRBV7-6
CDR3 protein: ASSLRRGGGYEQY

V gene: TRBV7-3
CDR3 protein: ASSLSGWDETQY

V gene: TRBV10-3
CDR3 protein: AIKGQTYNEQF

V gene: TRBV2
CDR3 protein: AIISGNTIY

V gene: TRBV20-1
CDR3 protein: SARDPRRPNTEAF

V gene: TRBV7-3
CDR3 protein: ASSYFVGVDTGELF

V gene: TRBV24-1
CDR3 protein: ATKSSVDTGELF

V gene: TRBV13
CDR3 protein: ASSKNRGSYGYT

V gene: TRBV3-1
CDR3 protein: ASSQMTAQPQH

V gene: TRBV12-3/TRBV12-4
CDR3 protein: ASSLGVGQSQH

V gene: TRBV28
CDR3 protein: ASSLEVGARAGEQY

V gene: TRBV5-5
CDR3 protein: ASSLMRGSQETQY

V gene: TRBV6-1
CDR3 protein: ASQQLAGGPGELF

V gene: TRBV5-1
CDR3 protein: ASSWDAPNTEAF

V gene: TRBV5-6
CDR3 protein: ASSLDSPYEQY

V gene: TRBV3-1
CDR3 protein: ASSQDPPGSPERY

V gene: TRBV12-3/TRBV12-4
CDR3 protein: ASSLASHLEGAEAF

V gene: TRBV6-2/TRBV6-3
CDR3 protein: ASRDPGQVAWGNQPQH

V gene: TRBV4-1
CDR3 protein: ASSQSPSSGAVTDTQY

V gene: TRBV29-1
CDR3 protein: SVESRAQETQY

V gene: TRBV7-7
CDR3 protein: ASSLGSNNEQF

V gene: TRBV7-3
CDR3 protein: ASSVQASGRAKSYNEQF

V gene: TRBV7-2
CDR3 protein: ASSLISGISETQY

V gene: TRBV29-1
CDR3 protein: SVQDTGRVGTEAF

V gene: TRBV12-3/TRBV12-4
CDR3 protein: ASTRGISYNSPLH

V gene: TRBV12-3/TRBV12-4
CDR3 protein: ASSSDYDRGPNTGELF

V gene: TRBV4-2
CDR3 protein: ASSQADRHLTTANYGYT

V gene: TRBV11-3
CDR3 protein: ASTPSAGRSGELF